This T cell receptor (beta chain) was captured by sequencing in a study of prognosis after radiotherapy for stage I lung cancer. Only a few counts were recorded for this clonotype. A far larger clone lies a single base away; this is likely a read error. With two-round multiplex PCR, TCR beta CDR3 sequences were amplified from genomic DNA. During first-round PCR, primers specific to each TRBV and TRBJ gene were used. TCRdb reprocessed the multiplex PCR reads via MiXCR and lists one record per CDR3 protein. Here the sample spans approximately 13,000 distinct CDR3 sequences, approximately 33% being singletons. This TCR derives from a donor over 45 with non-small cell lung cancer. This material consisted of PBMCs, taken before or after stereotactic body radiation therapy (not recorded which).

The CDR3 here is CASKKGAGGRLYEQYF. The CDR3 DNA reads as TGTGCCAGCAAGAAGGGAGCTGGCGGGAGATTGTACGAGCAGTACTTC. The J gene is TRBJ2-4, the V gene TRBV6-4, with 7 bases aligning to TRBD2. The better agreement between TRBJ2-7 and the DNA end casts doubt on the J call. The germline CDR1 and CDR2 sequences are MRHNA and SNTAGT. The CDR3 length is 16 residues.